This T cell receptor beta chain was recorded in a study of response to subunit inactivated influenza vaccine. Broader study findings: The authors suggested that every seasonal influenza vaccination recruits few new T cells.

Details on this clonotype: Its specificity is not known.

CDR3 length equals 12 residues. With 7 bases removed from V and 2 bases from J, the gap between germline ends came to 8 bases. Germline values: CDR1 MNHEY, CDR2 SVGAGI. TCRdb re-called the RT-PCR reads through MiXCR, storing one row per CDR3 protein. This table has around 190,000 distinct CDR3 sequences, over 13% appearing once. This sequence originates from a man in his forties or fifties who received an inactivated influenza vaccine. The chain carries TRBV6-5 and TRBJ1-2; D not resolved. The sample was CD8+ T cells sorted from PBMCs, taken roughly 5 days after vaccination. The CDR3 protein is CASTTGNYGYTF. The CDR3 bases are TGTGCCAGCACGACGGGGAACTATGGCTACACCTTC.